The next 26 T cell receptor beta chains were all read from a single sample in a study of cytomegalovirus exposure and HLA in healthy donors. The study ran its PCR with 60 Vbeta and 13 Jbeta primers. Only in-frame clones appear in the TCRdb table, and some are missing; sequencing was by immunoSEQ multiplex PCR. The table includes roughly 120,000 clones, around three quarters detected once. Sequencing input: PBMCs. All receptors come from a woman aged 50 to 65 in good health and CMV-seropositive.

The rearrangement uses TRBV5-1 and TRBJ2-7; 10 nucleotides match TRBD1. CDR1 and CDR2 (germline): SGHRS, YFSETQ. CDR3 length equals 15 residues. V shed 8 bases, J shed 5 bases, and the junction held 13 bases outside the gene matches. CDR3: CARRCGTGAVDEQYF. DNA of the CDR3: TGCGCCAGGCGGTGTGGGACAGGGGCTGTCGACGAGCAGTACTTC.

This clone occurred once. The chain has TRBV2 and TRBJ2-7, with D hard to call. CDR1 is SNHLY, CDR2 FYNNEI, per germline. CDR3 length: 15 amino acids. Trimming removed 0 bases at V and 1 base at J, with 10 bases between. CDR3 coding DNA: TGTGCCAGCAGTGAAGCGCAACGGGTTTCCTACGAGCAGTACTTC. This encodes CASSEAQRVSYEQYF.

CDR3 sequence: CASSSGQGSNIQYF. DNA for the CDR3: TGTGCCAGCAGCTCCGGACAGGGGTCCAACATTCAGTACTTC. The chain combines TRBV7-9 with TRBJ2-4, with 9 positions matching TRBD1. The CDR3 extends over 14 amino acids. Germline V gives CDR1 SEHNR, CDR2 FQNEAQ (reference sequence). The junction had 5 bases not matched to a gene; V was cut back by 4 bases and J by 7 bases.

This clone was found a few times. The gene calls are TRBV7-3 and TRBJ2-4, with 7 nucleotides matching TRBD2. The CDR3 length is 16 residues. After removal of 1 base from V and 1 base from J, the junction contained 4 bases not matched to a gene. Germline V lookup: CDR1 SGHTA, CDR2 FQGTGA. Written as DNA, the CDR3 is TGTGCCAGCAGCTTAATGGGGGGGGATGCCAAAAACATTCAGTACTTC. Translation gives CASSLMGGDAKNIQYF.

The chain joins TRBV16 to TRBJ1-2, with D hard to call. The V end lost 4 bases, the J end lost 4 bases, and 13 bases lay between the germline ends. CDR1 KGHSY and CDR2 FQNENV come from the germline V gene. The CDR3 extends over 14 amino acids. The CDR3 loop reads CASSPSQTIYGYTF. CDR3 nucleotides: TGTGCCAGCAGCCCCAGTCAGACAATCTATGGCTACACCTTC.

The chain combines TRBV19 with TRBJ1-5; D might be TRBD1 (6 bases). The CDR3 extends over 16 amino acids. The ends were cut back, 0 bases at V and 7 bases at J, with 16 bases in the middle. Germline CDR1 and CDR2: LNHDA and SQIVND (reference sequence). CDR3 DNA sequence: TGTGCCAGTAGTATAGATGGGACGGGACAACTACAGCCCCAGCATTTT. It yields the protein CASSIDGTGQLQPQHF.

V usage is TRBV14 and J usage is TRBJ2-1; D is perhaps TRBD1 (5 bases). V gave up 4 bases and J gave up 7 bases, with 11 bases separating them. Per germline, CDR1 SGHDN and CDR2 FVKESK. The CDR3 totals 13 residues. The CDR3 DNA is TGTGCCAGCAGCCCTTTACGGACAAATGAGCAGTTCTTC. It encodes CASSPLRTNEQFF.

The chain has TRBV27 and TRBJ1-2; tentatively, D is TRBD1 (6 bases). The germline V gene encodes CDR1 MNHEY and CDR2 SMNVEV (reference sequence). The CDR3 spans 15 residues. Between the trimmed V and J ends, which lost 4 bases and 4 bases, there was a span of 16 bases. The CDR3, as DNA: TGTGCCAGCAGTTCCGGCGCCAGGGGTTTCTATGGCTACACCTTC. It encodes CASSSGARGFYGYTF.

CDR3 sequence reads: CASSSATGRGTGELFF. CDR3 bases: TGCGCCAGCAGCTCAGCGACAGGGAGAGGCACCGGGGAGCTGTTTTTT. The rearrangement links TRBV5-1 to TRBJ2-2, with 7 bases identical to TRBD1. V lost 3 bases, J lost 4 bases, and 9 bases stayed unmatched. This CDR3 is 16 amino acids long. The germline gives CDR1 SGHRS, CDR2 YFSETQ. The full variable domain, completed using reference TRBV5-1 and TRBJ2-2, is KAGVTQTPRYLIKTRGQQVTLSCSPISGHRSVSWYQQTPGQGLQFLFEYFSETQRNKGNFPGRFSGRQFSNSRSEMNVSTLELGDSALYLCASSSATGRGTGELFFGEGSRLTVL.

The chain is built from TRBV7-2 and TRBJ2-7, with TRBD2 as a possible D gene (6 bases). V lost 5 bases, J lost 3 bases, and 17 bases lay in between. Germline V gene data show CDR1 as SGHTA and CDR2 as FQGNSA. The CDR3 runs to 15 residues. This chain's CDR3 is CASSTTPLAFYEQYF. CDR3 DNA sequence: TGTGCCAGCAGCACCACCCCCCTAGCGTTCTACGAGCAGTACTTC.

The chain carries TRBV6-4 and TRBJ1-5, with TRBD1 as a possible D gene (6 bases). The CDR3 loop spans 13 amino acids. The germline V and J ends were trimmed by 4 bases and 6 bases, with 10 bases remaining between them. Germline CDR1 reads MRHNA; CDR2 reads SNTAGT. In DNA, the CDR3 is TGTGCCAGCAGTGCAGGGGTTGGTCAGCCCCAGCATTTT. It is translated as CASSAGVGQPQHF.

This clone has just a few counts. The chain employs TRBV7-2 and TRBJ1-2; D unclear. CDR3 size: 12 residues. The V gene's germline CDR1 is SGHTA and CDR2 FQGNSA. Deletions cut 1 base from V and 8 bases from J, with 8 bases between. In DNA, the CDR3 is TGTGCCAGCAGCTTAGAAGCCAGGGGCTACACCTTC. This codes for CASSLEARGYTF.

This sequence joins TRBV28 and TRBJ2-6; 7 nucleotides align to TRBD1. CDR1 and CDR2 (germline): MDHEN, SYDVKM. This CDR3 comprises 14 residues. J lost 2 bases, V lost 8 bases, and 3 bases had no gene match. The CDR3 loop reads CASFQGAGANVLTF. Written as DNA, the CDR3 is TGTGCCAGCTTTCAGGGGGCTGGGGCCAACGTCCTGACTTTC.

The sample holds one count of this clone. CDR3 DNA sequence: TGTGCCAGCAGCGGCCGGGACAGGGGTTCCTATGGCTACACCTTC. This sequence encodes CASSGRDRGSYGYTF. This chain connects TRBV9 to TRBJ1-2; 10 nucleotides line up with TRBD1. V shed 3 bases, J shed 4 bases, and the junction held 6 bases outside the gene matches. The CDR3 loop spans 15 amino acids. CDR1 SGDLS and CDR2 YYNGEE come from the germline V gene. Looking up the rest from reference TRBV9 and TRBJ1-2 gives the full variable domain: DSGVTQTPKHLITATGQRVTLRCSPRSGDLSVYWYQQSLDQGLQFLIQYYNGEERAKGNILERFSAQQFPDLHSELNLSSLELGDSALYFCASSGRDRGSYGYTFGSGTRLTVV.

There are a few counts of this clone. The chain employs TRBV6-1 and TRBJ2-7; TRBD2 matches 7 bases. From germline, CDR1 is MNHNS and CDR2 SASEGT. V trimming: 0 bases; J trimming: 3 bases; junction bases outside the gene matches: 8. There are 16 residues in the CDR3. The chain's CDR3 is CASSEARGTKNYEQYF. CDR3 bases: TGTGCCAGCAGTGAAGCCCGCGGGACTAAGAACTACGAGCAGTACTTC.

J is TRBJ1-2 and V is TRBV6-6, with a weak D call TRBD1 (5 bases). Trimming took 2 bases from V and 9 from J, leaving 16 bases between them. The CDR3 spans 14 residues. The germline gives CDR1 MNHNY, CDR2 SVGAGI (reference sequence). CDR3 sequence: CASSYLLGDRSYTF. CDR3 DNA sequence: TGTGCCAGCAGTTACCTATTAGGAGACAGAAGCTACACCTTC.

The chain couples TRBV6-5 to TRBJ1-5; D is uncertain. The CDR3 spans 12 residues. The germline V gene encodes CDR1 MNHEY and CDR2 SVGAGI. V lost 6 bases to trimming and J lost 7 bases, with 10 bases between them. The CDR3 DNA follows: TGTGCCAGCAGCCCGGGGTCCCAGCCCCAGCATTTT. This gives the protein CASSPGSQPQHF.

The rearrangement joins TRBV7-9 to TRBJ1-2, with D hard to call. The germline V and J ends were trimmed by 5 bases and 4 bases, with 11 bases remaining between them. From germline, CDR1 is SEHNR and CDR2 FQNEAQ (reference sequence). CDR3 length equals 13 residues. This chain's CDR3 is CASSAGSGYGYTF. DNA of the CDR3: TGTGCCAGCAGCGCGGGGTCCGGCTATGGCTACACCTTC.

DNA for the CDR3: TGTGCCAGTAGTGGATCAGGGCCGGGTGGCTACACCTTC. This encodes CASSGSGPGGYTF. This chain links TRBV19 with TRBJ1-2, with TRBD1 as a possible D gene (5 bases). The CDR3 totals 13 residues. Trimming took 5 bases from V and 7 from J, leaving 14 bases between them. CDR1 is LNHDA, CDR2 SQIVND, per germline (reference sequence). Full variable domain (missing parts from reference TRBV19 and TRBJ1-2): DGGITQSPKYLFRKEGQNVTLSCEQNLNHDAMYWYRQDPGQGLRLIYYSQIVNDFQKGDIAEGYSVSREKKESFPLTVTSAQKNPTAFYLCASSGSGPGGYTFGSGTRLTVV.

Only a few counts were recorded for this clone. Here the CDR3 DNA reads TGTGCCAGCAGCGTAGGGACAGGGCGAGAGACCCAGTACTTC. It specifies CASSVGTGRETQYF. V is TRBV9 and J is TRBJ2-5; 8 nucleotides align to TRBD1. Germline V gene lookup returns CDR1 SGDLS and CDR2 YYNGEE. This CDR3 has 14 amino acids. Trimming took 0 bases from V and 4 from J; bases not matched to a gene: 2.

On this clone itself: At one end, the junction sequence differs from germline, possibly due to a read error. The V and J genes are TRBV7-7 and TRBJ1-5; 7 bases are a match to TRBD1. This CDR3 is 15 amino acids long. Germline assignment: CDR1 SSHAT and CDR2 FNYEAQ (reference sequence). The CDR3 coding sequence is TGTGCTAGCAGCTACAGGGGATGGGGCAATCAGCCCCAGCATTTT. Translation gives CASSYRGWGNQPQHF.

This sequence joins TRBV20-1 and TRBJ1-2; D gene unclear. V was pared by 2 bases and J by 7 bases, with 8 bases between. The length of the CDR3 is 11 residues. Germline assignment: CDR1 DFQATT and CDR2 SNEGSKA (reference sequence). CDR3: CSARPPGGYTF. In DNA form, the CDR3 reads TGCAGTGCTAGACCACCAGGTGGCTACACCTTC.

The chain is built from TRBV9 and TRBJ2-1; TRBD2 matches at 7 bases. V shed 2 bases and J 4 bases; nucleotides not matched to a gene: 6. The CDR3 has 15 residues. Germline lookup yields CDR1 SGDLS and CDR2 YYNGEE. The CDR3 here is CASSVRLAAYNEQFF. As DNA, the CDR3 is TGTGCCAGCAGCGTCCGGCTAGCGGCATACAATGAGCAGTTCTTC.

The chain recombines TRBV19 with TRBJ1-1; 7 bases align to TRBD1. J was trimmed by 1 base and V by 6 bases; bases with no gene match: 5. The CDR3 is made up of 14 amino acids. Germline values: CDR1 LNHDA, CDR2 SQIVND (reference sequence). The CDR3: CASRPGQRNTEAFF. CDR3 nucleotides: TGTGCCAGTAGGCCGGGACAGAGGAACACTGAAGCTTTCTTT. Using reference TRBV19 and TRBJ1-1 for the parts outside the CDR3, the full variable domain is DGGITQSPKYLFRKEGQNVTLSCEQNLNHDAMYWYRQDPGQGLRLIYYSQIVNDFQKGDIAEGYSVSREKKESFPLTVTSAQKNPTAFYLCASRPGQRNTEAFFGQGTRLTVV.

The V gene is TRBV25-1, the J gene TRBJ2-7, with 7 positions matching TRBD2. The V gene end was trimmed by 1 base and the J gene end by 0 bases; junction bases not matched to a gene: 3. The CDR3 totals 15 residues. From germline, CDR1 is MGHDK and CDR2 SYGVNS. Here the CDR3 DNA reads TGTGCCAGCAGTGAATTGGGCGGGAGCTCCTACGAGCAGTACTTC. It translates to CASSELGGSSYEQYF.

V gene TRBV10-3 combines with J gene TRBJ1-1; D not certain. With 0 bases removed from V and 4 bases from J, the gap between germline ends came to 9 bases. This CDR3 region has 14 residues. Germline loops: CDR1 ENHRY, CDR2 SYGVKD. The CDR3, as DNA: TGTGCCATCAGTGAGTCCCGGGTTTTCACTGAAGCTTTCTTT. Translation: CAISESRVFTEAFF.